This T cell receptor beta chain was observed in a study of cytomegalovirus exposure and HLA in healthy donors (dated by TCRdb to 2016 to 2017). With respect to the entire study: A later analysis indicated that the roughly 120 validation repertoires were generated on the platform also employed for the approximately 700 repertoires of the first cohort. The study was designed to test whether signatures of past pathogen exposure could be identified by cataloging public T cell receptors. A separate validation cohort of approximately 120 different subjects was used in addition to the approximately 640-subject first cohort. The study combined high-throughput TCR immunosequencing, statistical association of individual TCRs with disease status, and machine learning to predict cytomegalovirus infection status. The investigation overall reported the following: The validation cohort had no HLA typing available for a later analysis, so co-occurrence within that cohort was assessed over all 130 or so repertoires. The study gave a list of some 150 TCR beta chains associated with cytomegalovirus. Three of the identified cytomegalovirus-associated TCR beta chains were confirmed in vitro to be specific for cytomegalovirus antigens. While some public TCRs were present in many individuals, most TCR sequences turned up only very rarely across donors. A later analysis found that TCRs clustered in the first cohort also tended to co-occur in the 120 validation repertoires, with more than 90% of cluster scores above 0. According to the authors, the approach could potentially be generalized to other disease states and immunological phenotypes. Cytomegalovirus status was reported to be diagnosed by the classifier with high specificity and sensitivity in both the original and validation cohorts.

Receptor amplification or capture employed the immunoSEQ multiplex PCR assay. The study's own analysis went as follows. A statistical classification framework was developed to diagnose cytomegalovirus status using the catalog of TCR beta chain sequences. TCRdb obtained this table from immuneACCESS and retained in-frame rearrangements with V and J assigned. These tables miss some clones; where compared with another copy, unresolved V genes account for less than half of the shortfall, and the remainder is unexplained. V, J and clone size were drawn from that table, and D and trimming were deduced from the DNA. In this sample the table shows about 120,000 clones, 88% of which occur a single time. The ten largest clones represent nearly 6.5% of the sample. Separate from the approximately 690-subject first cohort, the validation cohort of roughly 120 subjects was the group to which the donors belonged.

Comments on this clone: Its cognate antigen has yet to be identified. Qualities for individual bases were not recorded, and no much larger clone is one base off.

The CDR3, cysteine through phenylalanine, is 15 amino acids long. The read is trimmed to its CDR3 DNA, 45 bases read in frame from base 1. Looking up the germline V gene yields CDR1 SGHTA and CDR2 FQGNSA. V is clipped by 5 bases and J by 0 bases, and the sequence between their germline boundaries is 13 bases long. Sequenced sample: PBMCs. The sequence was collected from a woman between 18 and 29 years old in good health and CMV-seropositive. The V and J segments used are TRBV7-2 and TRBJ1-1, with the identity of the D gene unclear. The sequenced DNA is TGTGCCAGCAGCATACTTCAAACGATGAACACTGAAGCTTTCTTT. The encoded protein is CASSILQTMNTEAFF.